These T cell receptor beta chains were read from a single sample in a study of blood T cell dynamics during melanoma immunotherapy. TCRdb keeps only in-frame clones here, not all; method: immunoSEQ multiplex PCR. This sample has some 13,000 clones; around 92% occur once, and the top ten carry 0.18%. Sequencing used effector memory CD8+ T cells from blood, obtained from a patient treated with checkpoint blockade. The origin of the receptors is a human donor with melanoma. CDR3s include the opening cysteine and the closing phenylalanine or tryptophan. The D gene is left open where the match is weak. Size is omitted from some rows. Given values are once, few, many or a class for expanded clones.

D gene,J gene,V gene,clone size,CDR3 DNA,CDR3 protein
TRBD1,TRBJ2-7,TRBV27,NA,TGTGCCAGCACCCTGGACAGGGGCTCGCGGTACGAGCAGTACTTC,CASTLDRGSRYEQYF
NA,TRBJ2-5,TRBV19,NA,TGTGCCAGTAGTCCCGGCACATCGAACCAAGAGACCCAGTACTTC,CASSPGTSNQETQYF
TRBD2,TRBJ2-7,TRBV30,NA,TGTGCCTGGGCTGGCGGACTAGCGCCCTACGAGCAGTACTTC,CAWAGGLAPYEQYF
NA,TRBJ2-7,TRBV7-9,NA,TGTGCCAGCAGCTTAGGGCGGCAGACCTACGAGCAGTACTTC,CASSLGRQTYEQYF
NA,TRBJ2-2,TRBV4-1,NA,TGCGCCAGCAGCCAAGTTGGCCCAAACACCGGGGAGCTGTTTTTT,CASSQVGPNTGELFF
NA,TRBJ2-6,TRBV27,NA,TGTGCCAGACCTTGTCTGACCGTGGGGGCCAACGTCCTGACTTTC,CARPCLTVGANVLTF
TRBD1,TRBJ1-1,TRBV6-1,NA,TGTGCCAGCAATTCAGGGGGAAGTACTGAAGCTTTCTTT,CASNSGGSTEAFF
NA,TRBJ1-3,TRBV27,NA,TGTGCCAGCAGTTTATATGGGGGGAGGTACGGAAACACCATATATTTT,CASSLYGGRYGNTIYF
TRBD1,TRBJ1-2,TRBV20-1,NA,TGCAGTGCTTCAGGGGGCGAGGGCTACACCTTC,CSASGGEGYTF
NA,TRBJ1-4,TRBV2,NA,TGTGCCAGCAGTGAAAACTGGAGAGATGAAAAACTGTTTTTT,CASSENWRDEKLFF
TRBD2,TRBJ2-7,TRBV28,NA,TGTGCCAGCAGTCCGGGACTAGCGGCCTACGAGCAGTACTTC,CASSPGLAAYEQYF
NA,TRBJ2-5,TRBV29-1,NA,TGCAGCGTTGAAGATGTTAGCGCCCGAGGGGAGACCCAGTACTTC,CSVEDVSARGETQYF
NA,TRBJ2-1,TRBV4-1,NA,TGCGCCAGCAGCCAAGGAACGATAGGGTGGAATGAGCAGTTCTTC,CASSQGTIGWNEQFF
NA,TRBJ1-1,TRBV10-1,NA,TGCGCCAGCAGTGAGGGGACGAACACTGAAGCTTTCTTT,CASSEGTNTEAFF
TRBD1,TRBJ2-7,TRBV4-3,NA,TGCGCCAGCAGCCAAGACAGGACAGGGTACGGATCCTATTATGTTCTACACGAGCAGTACTTC,CASSQDRTGYGSYYVLHEQYF
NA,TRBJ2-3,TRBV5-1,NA,TGCGCCAGCAGCTTGGGGTCAGGGGCCCCCACAGATACGCAGTATTTT,CASSLGSGAPTDTQYF
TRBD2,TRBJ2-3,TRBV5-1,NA,TGCGCCAGCAGCTCCTGGCTAGCGGGAGAAGGTACAGATACGCAGTATTTT,CASSSWLAGEGTDTQYF
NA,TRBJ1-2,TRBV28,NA,TGTGCCATCGGACCTTGGCAGAACTATGGCTACACCTTC,CAIGPWQNYGYTF
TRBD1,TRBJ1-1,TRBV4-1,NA,TGCGCCAGCAGCCAAGATGACCCTAGACAGGGGAACACTGAAGCTTTCTTT,CASSQDDPRQGNTEAFF
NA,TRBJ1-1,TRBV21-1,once,TGTGCCAGCAGCAGTTCGGGACAGGGAGGCACTGAAGCTTTCTTT,CASSSSGQGGTEAFF
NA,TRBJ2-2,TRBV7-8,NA,TGTGCCAGCAGCACCTCGGGGGCGTTGCATTGGAACACCGGGGAGCTGTTTTTT,CASSTSGALHWNTGELFF
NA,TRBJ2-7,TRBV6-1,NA,TGTGCCACTGTCCATTTTGCAGCCTACGAGCAGTACTTC,CATVHFAAYEQYF
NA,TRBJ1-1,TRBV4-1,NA,TGCGCCAGCAGCCAAGACGGGACCGTAGAAGCTTTCTTT,CASSQDGTVEAFF
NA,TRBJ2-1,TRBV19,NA,TGTGCCAGTAGTATTGGAGGGGACCCCTACAATGAGCAGTTCTTC,CASSIGGDPYNEQFF
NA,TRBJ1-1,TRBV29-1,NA,TGCAGCGTTATGACAGAGAACACTGAAGCTTTCTTT,CSVMTENTEAFF